This TCR beta chain was obtained from a study of blood T cell repertoires in COVID-19. This clone was observed a handful of times. Assay used: immunoSEQ multiplex PCR; TCRdb lists only in-frame clones, some missing. The sample lists about 190,000 clones; around nine tenths were seen once. The sequence derives from a man between 40 and 49 years old with active or convalescent COVID-19. The specimen sequenced was peripheral blood.

In DNA, the CDR3 is TGCGCCAGCAGCCCCCGACAGGGTATGGACACTGAAGCTTTCTTT. Translating it yields CASSPRQGMDTEAFF. The V and J genes are TRBV5-1 and TRBJ1-1; TRBD1 matches 7 bases. The ends lost 4 bases at V and 3 bases at J; junction bases unmatched: 9. Germline V CDR1 and CDR2: SGHRS, YFSETQ. This CDR3 has 15 residues. Full variable domain (rest looked up from reference TRBV5-1 and TRBJ1-1): KAGVTQTPRYLIKTRGQQVTLSCSPISGHRSVSWYQQTPGQGLQFLFEYFSETQRNKGNFPGRFSGRQFSNSRSEMNVSTLELGDSALYLCASSPRQGMDTEAFFGQGTRLTVV.